Listed here are 3 T cell receptor beta chains from one sample, sequenced in a study of blood T cell repertoires in COVID-19. The protocol was immunoSEQ multiplex PCR, while the TCRdb copy is restricted to in-frame clones and leaves out a portion. Of hundreds of thousands of clones listed, roughly 90% are singletons. The sequenced sample was peripheral blood. The origin of the receptors is a woman aged 45-65 years with active or convalescent COVID-19.

CDR3 coding DNA: TGTGCCAGTAGTGTATCCCTCGCGGGGACCTACAATGAGCAGTTCTTC. This sequence encodes CASSVSLAGTYNEQFF. The chain joins TRBV19 to TRBJ2-1; D may be TRBD2 (6 bases). The CDR3 spans 16 residues. The V and J ends lost 5 bases and 2 bases respectively, with 16 bases between them. The germline CDR1 and CDR2 sequences are LNHDA and SQIVND (reference sequence). Using reference TRBV19 and TRBJ2-1 for the parts outside the CDR3, the full variable domain is DGGITQSPKYLFRKEGQNVTLSCEQNLNHDAMYWYRQDPGQGLRLIYYSQIVNDFQKGDIAEGYSVSREKKESFPLTVTSAQKNPTAFYLCASSVSLAGTYNEQFFGPGTRLTVL.

V and J are TRBV28 and TRBJ2-7, with D perhaps matching TRBD2 (5 bases). Germline V lookup: CDR1 MDHEN, CDR2 SYDVKM. This CDR3 contains 12 residues. V was pared by 2 bases and J by 3 bases, with 5 bases between. The CDR3 DNA reads TGTGCCAGCAGTTTAGAGGGCTACGAGCAGTACTTC. Translating it yields CASSLEGYEQYF.

The gene calls are TRBV7-9 and TRBJ2-2, with a weak D call TRBD1 (5 bases). Germline CDR1 SEHNR, CDR2 FQNEAQ (reference sequence). The CDR3 is 16 residues long. V lost 5 bases to trimming and J lost 3 bases, with 16 bases between them. CDR3 sequence (DNA): TGTGCCAGCAGCCGCCAAGGGGTCGGGTACACCGGGGAGCTGTTTTTT. This gives the protein CASSRQGVGYTGELFF.